This TCR beta chain was sequenced in a study of STAT5B mutations in CD4+ large granular lymphocyte leukemia. With 6 bases clipped from V and 2 bases from J, the junction kept 3 bases outside the gene matches. The CDR3 spans 14 residues. The germline gives CDR1 SGHTA, CDR2 FQGNSA. The table came from immunoSEQ multiplex PCR; TCRdb's copy has only in-frame clones and leaves some out. This repertoire shows about 30,000 clones, around 71% found once; its top ten account for about 0.45%. The sample taken for sequencing was CD4+ T cells from blood buffy coats. The chain employs TRBV7-2 and TRBJ2-3, with 9 nucleotides matching TRBD2. The source is a human donor in good health. CDR3 coding DNA: TGTGCCAGCAGAAGCGGGGGGTACACAGATACGCAGTATTTT. Amino acid sequence: CASRSGGYTDTQYF. Full variable domain (rest looked up from reference TRBV7-2 and TRBJ2-3): GAGVSQSPSNKVTEKGKDVELRCDPISGHTALYWYRQSLGQGLEFLIYFQGNSAPDKSGLPSDRFSAERTGGSVSTLTIQRTQQEDSAVYLCASRSGGYTDTQYFGPGTRLTVL.